Here is one T cell receptor beta chain with its context. The antigen remains undetermined. The data belong to a study of T cell repertoires and HLA-DP antigens. Overall study: One stimulator alloantigen differed from self by one groove amino acid; the other by ten. Donor ages ranged from 18-to-29 to 60-to-69; two men, one woman.

Primers targeted 54 TRBV and 13 TRBJ segments. Some clones are missing from TCRdb's copy, which holds only in-frame ones; the method was immunoSEQ multiplex PCR. The sample includes over 100,000 clones, approximately 92% of them seen just once. Trimming removed 4 bases at V and 7 bases at J, with 21 bases between. This CDR3 contains 16 residues. Germline V lookup: CDR1 SGHRS, CDR2 YFSETQ. The rearrangement links TRBV5-1 to TRBJ1-3; no definite D call. The TCR originated in a woman aged 18-29 years in good health and CMV-seronegative. Material for sequencing was CD4+ T cells from PBMCs. The CDR3 sequence: CASSLNTVYGGNTIYF. CDR3 nucleotides: TGCGCCAGCAGCCTTAACACCGTCTATGGAGGGAACACCATATATTTT.